These 20 T cell receptor beta chains came from one sample sequenced in a study of T cells in tuberculosis. Generated by immunoSEQ multiplex PCR, the TCRdb table keeps only in-frame clones and is missing some. The sample shows 37,000 or so clones, approximately 94% of them seen only once. Sequenced input: PBMCs. The receptors come from a donor under 30 with latent tuberculosis or without tuberculosis infection. Some clones in this sample may be carry-over from other donors' samples.

The rearrangement joins TRBV5-8 to TRBJ1-1; D possibly corresponds to TRBD1 (5 bases). Germline V gene data show CDR1 as SGHTS and CDR2 as YDEGEE. This CDR3 has 14 amino acids. V was clipped by 9 bases and J by 1 base, with 16 bases between them. CDR3 nucleotides: TGTGCCACTCGACAGAGTCGAACGAACACTGAAGCTTTCTTT. Encoded protein: CATRQSRTNTEAFF.

The V and J genes are TRBV5-8 and TRBJ1-5; 8 nucleotides match TRBD1. In germline, CDR1 is SGHTS, CDR2 YDEGEE. This CDR3 is built from 15 residues. J was trimmed by 5 bases and V by 0 bases; bases with no gene match: 4. CDR3 nucleotides: TGTGCCAGCAGCTTGGCACAGGGGGTTTATCAGCCCCAGCATTTT. It is translated as CASSLAQGVYQPQHF.

The chain couples TRBV14 to TRBJ2-3; 8 nucleotides align to TRBD2. Germline trimming cut 2 bases from V and 0 bases from J; bases unmatched to any gene: 19. Germline V gives CDR1 SGHDN, CDR2 FVKESK. CDR3 size: 21 residues. CDR3 coding DNA: TGTGCCAGCAGCCAACCCCGACTGGTAGCGGGGCGCTACCTTAGCACAGATACGCAGTATTTT. Its protein product is CASSQPRLVAGRYLSTDTQYF.

The J gene is TRBJ1-2, the V gene TRBV7-8; 8 bases align to TRBD1. The CDR3 contains 17 residues. With 4 bases clipped from V and 0 bases from J, the junction kept 10 bases outside the gene matches. CDR1 is SGHVS and CDR2 is FQNEAQ in the germline V gene. The CDR3 loop is CASSSGDRSATNYGYTF. CDR3 in DNA: TGTGCCAGCAGCTCAGGGGACAGGTCGGCCACTAACTATGGCTACACCTTC.

This chain uses TRBV5-6 with TRBJ1-2; 8 positions agree with TRBD1. The J segment lost 8 bases and the V segment lost 5 bases, leaving 8 bases of the junction unmatched. Germline V gives CDR1 SGHDT, CDR2 YYEEEE. The CDR3 covers 13 residues. CDR3 in amino acids: CASSSGGRSGYTF. The CDR3 nucleotides are TGTGCCAGCAGTTCAGGGGGCCGCTCCGGCTACACCTTC.

V and J are TRBV2 and TRBJ2-7, with a possible D match to TRBD1 (5 bases). Germline CDR1 and CDR2: SNHLY and FYNNEI. The germline V and J ends were trimmed by 10 bases and 9 bases, with 16 bases remaining between them. This CDR3 spans 11 amino acids. CDR3 loop: CATRTTSVQYF. For the CDR3, the DNA is TGTGCCACCCGGACAACTTCGGTGCAGTACTTC.

The rearrangement uses TRBV7-2 and TRBJ1-1, with a possible D match to TRBD1 (6 bases). The CDR3 has 13 residues. Per the germline V gene, CDR1 is SGHTA and CDR2 is FQGNSA. V was clipped by 3 bases and J by 1 base, with 6 bases between them. DNA for the CDR3: TGTGCCAGCAGCTTGACAGGGAACACTGAAGCTTTCTTT. Translated, it gives CASSLTGNTEAFF.

This clone was observed a single time. The rearrangement uses TRBV25-1 and TRBJ1-3; 7 nucleotides match TRBD1. The CDR3 has 16 residues. CDR1 and CDR2 from the germline V gene are MGHDK and SYGVNS. V was clipped by 5 bases and J by 0 bases; unmatched bases: 7. This chain's CDR3 is CASSYTTGASGNTIYF. The CDR3 DNA reads as TGTGCCAGCAGTTACACAACAGGGGCCTCTGGAAACACCATATATTTT. Together with reference TRBV25-1 and TRBJ1-3, the CDR3 gives the full variable domain: EADIYQTPRYLVIGTGKKITLECSQTMGHDKMYWYQQDPGMELHLIHYSYGVNSTEKGDLSSESTVSRIRTEHFPLTLESARPSHTSQYLCASSYTTGASGNTIYFGEGSWLTVV.

The chain links TRBV10-3 to TRBJ2-2; the D is unclear. The CDR3 is made up of 15 amino acids. The ends were cut back, 1 base at V and 3 bases at J, with 9 bases in the middle. Germline lookup yields CDR1 ENHRY and CDR2 SYGVKD. CDR3 bases: TGTGCCATCAGTGAGTTTGGTGGAGACACCGGGGAGCTGTTTTTT. Translated: CAISEFGGDTGELFF.

This clone came up once. Written as DNA, the CDR3 is TGTGCCAGCAGCCTCTACGATAGCACTGAAGCTTTCTTT. Translated: CASSLYDSTEAFF. The V and J genes are TRBV6-5 and TRBJ1-1; D call uncertain. This CDR3 is 13 amino acids long. In germline, CDR1 is MNHEY, CDR2 SVGAGI. The V end was cut by 6 bases, the J end by 4 bases, with 12 bases between.

The CDR3 coding sequence is TGTGCCAGCAGTGGACAGGGGAGATTCTACAATGAGCAGTTCTTC. It codes for CASSGQGRFYNEQFF. The chain is built from TRBV27 and TRBJ2-1; 9 nucleotides line up with TRBD1. The CDR3 runs to 15 residues. Germline V gene data show CDR1 as MNHEY and CDR2 as SMNVEV (reference sequence). The trim removed 5 bases at V and 3 bases at J, leaving 5 bases unmatched.

V gene TRBV30 combines with J gene TRBJ1-1; D ambiguous. Germline lookup yields CDR1 GTSNPN and CDR2 SVGIG (reference sequence). Trimming left V 0 bases short and J 0 bases short, with 5 bases between. This CDR3 spans 13 amino acids. The CDR3 sequence is CAWSVVVNTEAFF. In DNA form, the CDR3 reads TGTGCCTGGAGTGTTGTAGTGAACACTGAAGCTTTCTTT.

This chain joins TRBV29-1 and TRBJ1-1; TRBD1 matches 7 bases. The ends lost 7 bases at V and 5 bases at J; junction bases unmatched: 7. Germline CDR1 reads SQVTM; CDR2 reads ANQGSEA. This CDR3 spans 12 amino acids. The CDR3 sequence: CSALEGATEAFF. CDR3 nucleotide sequence: TGCAGCGCTCTGGAGGGGGCGACTGAAGCTTTCTTT.

The CDR3 sequence is CAWDSGLSYEQYF. As DNA, the CDR3 is TGTGCCTGGGATTCCGGGTTGAGCTACGAGCAGTACTTC. The chain links TRBV30 to TRBJ2-7; D remains ambiguous. The CDR3 extends over 13 amino acids. The germline CDR1 and CDR2 sequences are GTSNPN and SVGIG (reference sequence). V lost 5 bases, J lost 3 bases, and 14 bases lay in between.

The J gene is TRBJ2-2, the V gene TRBV7-2; unclear D gene. The CDR3 sequence is 13 residues long. Trimming took 5 bases from V and 2 from J, leaving 6 bases between them. CDR1 and CDR2 (germline): SGHTA, FQGNSA. The CDR3: CASSLRNTGELFF. The DNA for the CDR3 is TGTGCCAGCAGCCTCAGAAACACCGGGGAGCTGTTTTTT. The whole variable domain, filled in from reference TRBV7-2 and TRBJ2-2, reads GAGVSQSPSNKVTEKGKDVELRCDPISGHTALYWYRQSLGQGLEFLIYFQGNSAPDKSGLPSDRFSAERTGGSVSTLTIQRTQQEDSAVYLCASSLRNTGELFFGEGSRLTVL.

The chain joins TRBV7-2 to TRBJ1-2; 7 nucleotides match TRBD1. V was clipped by 5 bases and J by 1 base; unmatched bases: 7. The germline V gene has CDR1 SGHTA and CDR2 FQGNSA. CDR3 size: 15 residues. CDR3 in DNA: TGTGCCAGCAGCATAGACAGGGACGTTAACTATGGCTACACCTTC. Translation gives CASSIDRDVNYGYTF.

The chain uses TRBV2 and TRBJ2-1; D call uncertain. V was pared by 2 bases and J by 4 bases, with 12 bases between. Germline assignment: CDR1 SNHLY and CDR2 FYNNEI. The CDR3 spans 15 residues. The CDR3 loop reads CASSEWVVRYNEQFF. The CDR3 bases are TGTGCCAGCAGTGAATGGGTTGTGAGGTACAATGAGCAGTTCTTC.

The genes are TRBV7-3 and TRBJ1-2; possible D gene TRBD1, 6 bases. Trimming removed 5 bases from V and 4 bases from J, with 17 bases in between. Germline assignment: CDR1 SGHTA and CDR2 FQGTGA. The CDR3 is 15 residues long. The CDR3 DNA reads TGTGCCAGCAGCCCAGGGGACCGAACTTCCTATGGCTACACCTTC. This translates into CASSPGDRTSYGYTF.

This rearrangement joins TRBV4-1 to TRBJ2-7; D may be TRBD2 (5 bases). This CDR3 region has 15 residues. V gave up 1 base and J gave up 3 bases, with 13 bases separating them. Germline V lookup: CDR1 MGHRA, CDR2 YSYEKL. The CDR3 nucleotides are TGCGCCAGCAGCCAAGTGGGGAGAGGTGACTACGAGCAGTACGTC. Protein sequence: CASSQVGRGDYEQYV.

This sequence joins TRBV6-5 and TRBJ2-3; weak D call: TRBD2 (7 bases). The ends were cut back, 10 bases at V and 5 bases at J, with 19 bases in the middle. The CDR3 sequence is 14 residues long. The V gene's germline CDR1 is MNHEY and CDR2 SVGAGI. CDR3 DNA sequence: TGTGCCACCCCCTGGGGGGGGCAGGGAGATACGCAGTATTTT. This gives the protein CATPWGGQGDTQYF.